The 11 T cell receptor beta chains below come from one sample, sequenced in a study of control samples from healthy donors and cancer patients. Assay used: immunoSEQ multiplex PCR; TCRdb lists only in-frame clones, some missing. The sample includes 90,000 to 150,000 clones, around 88% of them seen just once. What was sequenced was blood. These receptor sequences come from a man between 40 and 49 years old in good health.

The rearrangement uses TRBV19 and TRBJ2-5; 16 bases map to TRBD2. V trimming: 3 bases; J trimming: 2 bases; junction bases outside the gene matches: 0. The CDR3 is 16 residues long. Germline CDR1 is LNHDA and CDR2 is SQIVND (reference sequence). CDR3 nucleotide sequence: TGTGCCAGTAGTATGGGACTAGCGGGGGGGCAAGAGACCCAGTACTTC. Protein sequence: CASSMGLAGGQETQYF.

This clone was counted once. This chain joins TRBV3-1 (or the pseudogene TRBV3-2) and TRBJ1-1, with unresolved D. The germline gives CDR1 LGHDT, CDR2 YNNKEL (reference sequence). CDR3 length equals 11 residues. Trimming stripped 1 base from V and 6 bases from J, with 3 bases between. The CDR3 sequence: CASSQGSEAFF. The CDR3 DNA reads TGTGCCAGCAGCCAAGGATCTGAAGCTTTCTTT.

The chain uses TRBV9 and TRBJ2-1; D is tentatively TRBD1 or TRBD2 (5 bases each). Trimming shortened V by 0 bases and J by 3 bases, and 10 bases separated the two germline ends. Germline CDR1 reads SGDLS; CDR2 reads YYNGEE. This CDR3 comprises 15 residues. The CDR3 region has the DNA TGTGCCAGCAGCGTAGCTTGGGACGACTACAATGAGCAGTTCTTC. Its protein is CASSVAWDDYNEQFF.

The chain is built from TRBV30 and TRBJ1-1; possible D gene TRBD1, 5 bases. Trimming stripped 4 bases from V and 5 bases from J, with 17 bases between. CDR1 is GTSNPN and CDR2 is SVGIG in the germline V gene (reference sequence). This CDR3 contains 14 residues. The CDR3 DNA sequence: TGTGCCTGGACCCCACTCGACGGGGGGACTGAAGCTTTCTTT. Translating it yields CAWTPLDGGTEAFF.

The rearrangement uses TRBV27 and TRBJ1-6, with no clear D. Trimming removed 3 bases at V and 9 bases at J, with 18 bases between. Looked up from germline, CDR1 is MNHEY and CDR2 is SMNVEV (reference sequence). This CDR3 region has 16 residues. CDR3 loop: CASSFNTHGGRSPLHF. CDR3 nucleotide sequence: TGTGCCAGCAGTTTTAATACCCACGGAGGCCGTTCACCCCTCCACTTT.

The rearrangement uses TRBV29-1 and TRBJ2-3; 8 positions match TRBD2. J lost 2 bases, V lost 7 bases, and 8 bases had no gene match. Germline values: CDR1 SQVTM, CDR2 ANQGSEA. The CDR3 consists of 14 residues. In DNA, the CDR3 is TGCAGCGCTAGAGGGACTAGGCCCACAGATACGCAGTATTTT. Residues: CSARGTRPTDTQYF.

The chain combines TRBV7-8 with TRBJ1-2; 10 bases map to TRBD1. V dropped 5 bases and J dropped 8; count of bases not matched to a gene: 5. The CDR3 has 13 amino acids. Per the germline V gene, CDR1 is SGHVS and CDR2 is FQNEAQ. CDR3 protein: CASSVTGGGGYTF. CDR3 coding DNA: TGTGCCAGCAGCGTGACAGGGGGCGGGGGCTACACCTTC.

This clone was observed once. V is TRBV7-9 and J is TRBJ2-4, with 9 bases aligning to TRBD2. Germline CDR1 reads SEHNR; CDR2 reads FQNEAQ (reference sequence). This CDR3 is 14 amino acids long. Losses at the gene ends were 3 bases for V and 7 bases for J; bases not matched to a gene: 4. In nucleotides, the CDR3 is TGTGCCAGCAGCTTGGGGACTAGCAATAACATTCAGTACTTC. Translation: CASSLGTSNNIQYF.

The V call is TRBV6-5, the J call TRBJ2-7; D perhaps matches TRBD2 (6 bases). V lost 5 bases to trimming and J lost 2 bases, with 13 bases between them. This CDR3 is 14 amino acids long. Germline V gene data show CDR1 as MNHEY and CDR2 as SVGAGI. The CDR3 region is CASSLGLPPYEQYF. The CDR3 nucleotides read TGTGCCAGCAGTCTCGGACTACCCCCCTACGAGCAGTACTTC.

The chain has TRBV30 and TRBJ1-4; D might be TRBD1 (5 bases). Germline V CDR1 and CDR2: GTSNPN, SVGIG (reference sequence). V gave up 0 bases and J gave up 6 bases, with 8 bases separating them. The CDR3 covers 13 residues. CDR3 sequence reads: CAWSVAGYEKLFF. The CDR3, as DNA: TGTGCCTGGAGTGTGGCAGGGTATGAAAAACTGTTTTTT.

This chain joins TRBV27 and TRBJ2-7; D might be TRBD1 or TRBD2, each matching 6 bases. CDR1 and CDR2 from the germline V gene are MNHEY and SMNVEV (reference sequence). Trimming took off 11 bases at V and 0 bases at J, with 14 bases between the two ends. This CDR3 region has 13 residues. The CDR3: CAPPRGPSYEQYF. The DNA for the CDR3 is TGTGCCCCCCCCCGGGGGCCCTCCTACGAGCAGTACTTC.